This TCR beta chain was sequenced in a study of blood T cells in healthy people across ages. General observations from the study: Long-lived donors carried more naive CD4+ cells and greater diversity than aged donors.

A second PCR of 7 to 11 cycles used a sample-barcoded 5' primer and a J-beta primer mix. TCRdb fed the 5' RACE reads into MiXCR, producing one record per CDR3 protein. The sample lists 1.8 million or so distinct CDR3 sequences; roughly 43% were seen once. This CDR3 region has 14 residues. The germline V and J ends were trimmed by 3 bases and 0 bases, with 6 bases remaining between them. Germline CDR1 is MDHEN and CDR2 is SYDVKM. In this sample, this clonotype turned up a few times. Its antigen remains unknown. This chain connects TRBV28 to TRBJ2-1; D remains unclear. This TCR was recovered from a human donor in good health. Material: blood. The DNA for the CDR3 is TGTGCCAGCAGTTTCATACGCTCCTACAATGAGCAGTTCTTC. It encodes CASSFIRSYNEQFF.